This T cell receptor (beta chain) was profiled in a study of shared clonotypes between healthy human individuals (TCRdb year 2020). About the study as a whole: A couple of women and a few men aged 18 to 49 years were included in the cohort. Libraries were prepared and TCR repertoires were sequenced by different laboratories using diverse techniques, in order to increase sequencing depth and limit assay-specific biases. Each donor's leukapheresis produced roughly between about 0.8 and 10 billion PBMCs. For each donor, CD4 naive and CD4 memory were each given three plates, CD8 naive was given two plates, and CD8 memory was given one plate. Blood TCR repertoires of about 5 healthy adults were deeply sequenced to estimate repertoire size and the extent of clonotype sharing between individuals.

TCR CDR3 regions were amplified from genomic DNA by multiplex PCR using the deep immunoSEQ assay. Extracted genomic DNA from each cell subset was distributed evenly across all wells of several immunoSEQ 96-well plates, and each plate was treated as a replicate. For sorted subsets, approximately 0.2 ug of genomic DNA, equivalent to around 30,000 T cell genomes, went into each replicate PCR. The purified libraries were quantified using a Qubit 3.0 fluorometer, sized with a Bioanalyzer 2100, and then quantified again using the KAPA Library Quantification kit. Every immunoSEQ 96-well plate was sequenced on a separate single-read 150-cycle Illumina NextSeq 550 flow cell. The original methods were these. Because only junctional sequences without quality scores were contained in the immunoSEQ output, filtering matching that applied to full-length reads could not be performed. To assign V/J genes and CDR3, sequences were annotated against IMGT germline references using PyIR, a Python wrapper for IgBLAST v1.9. Reads were removed for weak V/J assignments (E-value above 1e-6), missing CDR3, stop codons, out-of-frame junctions, or ambiguous translated residues. V3J clonotypes were defined as sequences sharing the same inferred V gene, J gene, and CDR3 amino acid sequence. To compute the percentage overlap between repertoires, the number of shared unique clonotypes was divided by the size of the smaller repertoire. Three approaches were used to assess repertoire richness: RTK rarefaction, the Chao1 estimator, and Recon v2.1 estimates of unobserved clonotypes. For all TCRbeta clonotypes obtained by the gDNA method from four donors, generation probabilities were computed with OLGA. What TCRdb holds here is the immuneACCESS table cut down to in-frame rearrangements. Part of the clones is not present; checked against another copy, under half of the missing clones reflect an unresolved V gene, and the others are unexplained. The V and J calls and clone size were taken over from that table, and D and trimming were inferred from the DNA. The sample table contains about 1.1 million clones; only one count was recorded for 70% to 80% of them. The biggest ten clones account for 0.89% of the sample.

Concerning this clone itself: It has no known antigen specificity. No per-base quality is available; no much larger clone lies one base away.

The germline ends are 9 bases apart after V is trimmed by 0 bases and J by 3 bases. The CDR3 starts with the cysteine, ends with the phenylalanine, and has 14 residues. Of the read, only the CDR3 DNA is kept; its 42 bases are in frame from base 1. CDR1 SGHRS and CDR2 YFSETQ were looked up in the germline V gene. Study-wide conclusions, independent of this receptor: The small number of donors limited the genetic and exposure-history diversity represented. Incomplete sequencing was indicated by rarefaction of sorted-subset datasets, despite the large sequencing depth. Naive subsets generally had larger estimated clonotype richness than memory subsets did. When a few donors were compared, the shared fraction of clonotypes was approximately 5% for naive CD4, around 3.6% for naive CD8, 2.3% for memory CD4, and roughly 0.43% for memory CD8. Pairwise subsampling indicated that sequencing depth was expected to affect the degree of clonotype sharing among donors. Compared with non-shared clonotypes, clonotypes shared by all four sorted-subset donors had higher generation probabilities. Sampling was limited to blood, and TCR repertoires in tissue likely differ from TCR repertoires in blood.

The donors were healthy, HIV-negative adults who had no recently reported acute infections or vaccinations. All donors were Caucasian adults living in Nashville, Tennessee, USA. CD4+ T cells were enriched by magnetic negative selection, after which naive cells were positively selected on CD45RA and the negative fraction was taken as the memory subset. Blood was collected by leukapheresis, and PBMCs were isolated by Ficoll-Histopaque density gradient centrifugation and then cryopreserved in liquid nitrogen vapor phase. Purity and quantity of every magnetically sorted T cell population were checked by analytical flow cytometry. Genomic DNA was isolated from each sorted fraction and quantified by UV absorbance on a Nanodrop 2000c.

The clonotype originates from a young man in good health. Some clones in this sample may be carry-over from other donors' samples. Sample: memory CD4+ T cells from PBMCs. This specimen's cell subset or site label, per the study, means: CD45RA-negative fraction. Here the chain combines TRBV5-1 and TRBJ1-2; the D gene assignment is ambiguous. The CDR3 loop reads CASSLGTDYYGYTF. The nucleotides are TGCGCCAGCAGCTTGGGGACCGACTACTATGGCTACACCTTC.